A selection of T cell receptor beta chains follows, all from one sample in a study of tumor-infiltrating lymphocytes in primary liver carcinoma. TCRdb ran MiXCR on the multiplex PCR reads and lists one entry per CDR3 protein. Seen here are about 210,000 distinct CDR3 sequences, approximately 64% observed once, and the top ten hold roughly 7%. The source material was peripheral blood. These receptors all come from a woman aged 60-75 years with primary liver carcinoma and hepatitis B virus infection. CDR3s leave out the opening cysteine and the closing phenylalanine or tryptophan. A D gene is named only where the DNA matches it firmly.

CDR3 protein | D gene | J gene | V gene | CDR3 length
SASGLAIYEQY | TRBD2 | TRBJ2-7 | TRBV20-1 | 11
SVEGGLAGDNEQF | TRBD2 | TRBJ2-1 | TRBV29-1 | 13
ASRPTGTNYGYT | TRBD1 | TRBJ1-2 | TRBV6-2/TRBV6-3 | 12
ASNPSVRSTDTQY | . | TRBJ2-3 | TRBV11-2 | 13
ASSWPGASGNTIY | . | TRBJ1-3 | TRBV28 | 13
PSNPTLTAVSKDEQY | . | TRBJ2-7 | TRBV11-2 | 15
ASSVGTDIYEQY | TRBD1 | TRBJ2-7 | TRBV13 | 12
ASSWGTSGTSTDTQY | TRBD2 | TRBJ2-3 | TRBV7-8 | 15
ASSTGTVPYDQY | TRBD1 | TRBJ2-7 | TRBV5-4 | 12
ASSPNGSIYKEQF | . | TRBJ2-1 | TRBV7-8 | 13
ASGPTGLAVTLAKNIQY | TRBD2 | TRBJ2-4 | TRBV4-1 | 17
ASTPGFNSPLH | . | TRBJ1-6 | TRBV12-3/TRBV12-4 | 11
ASSALRQGAATEAF | TRBD1 | TRBJ1-1 | TRBV5-1 | 14
ASSMFSGSRQESQY | TRBD2 | TRBJ2-5 | TRBV5-4 | 14
ASSLVGIGAGNTIY | . | TRBJ1-3 | TRBV11-2 | 14
ASSYGGHSGYT | . | TRBJ1-2 | TRBV6-5 | 11
ASSLEAGETQY | . | TRBJ2-5 | TRBV5-4 | 11
ASSMDGRKTQY | . | TRBJ2-5 | TRBV5-4 | 11
ASSAIAPSYNEQL | . | TRBJ2-1 | TRBV5-1 | 13
ASSWEAAGGPAYNEQF | TRBD2 | TRBJ2-1 | TRBV5-6 | 16
ASSLVSGVLDDEQF | . | TRBJ2-1 | TRBV11-2 | 14
ASSVLAGEDHEQY | TRBD2 | TRBJ2-7 | TRBV12-3/TRBV12-4 | 13
ASGRRQGDVAF | TRBD1 | TRBJ1-1 | TRBV28 | 11
ASSLFVQGTRELF | . | TRBJ2-2 | TRBV5-5 | 13
AIALAGITYTQY | TRBD2 | TRBJ2-3 | TRBV10-3 | 12
ASSEWANNQPQH | . | TRBJ1-5 | TRBV6-1 | 12
ASSRVWGGTDTQY | . | TRBJ2-3 | TRBV28 | 13
ATPPGLQTNTGELF | . | TRBJ2-2 | TRBV6-5 | 14
ASSWLHGQGGREQF | TRBD1 | TRBJ2-1 | TRBV7-9 | 14
ASTLHRTGAAGEQF | . | TRBJ2-1 | TRBV12-3/TRBV12-4 | 14
STRGGNTEAF | . | TRBJ1-1 | TRBV29-1 | 10